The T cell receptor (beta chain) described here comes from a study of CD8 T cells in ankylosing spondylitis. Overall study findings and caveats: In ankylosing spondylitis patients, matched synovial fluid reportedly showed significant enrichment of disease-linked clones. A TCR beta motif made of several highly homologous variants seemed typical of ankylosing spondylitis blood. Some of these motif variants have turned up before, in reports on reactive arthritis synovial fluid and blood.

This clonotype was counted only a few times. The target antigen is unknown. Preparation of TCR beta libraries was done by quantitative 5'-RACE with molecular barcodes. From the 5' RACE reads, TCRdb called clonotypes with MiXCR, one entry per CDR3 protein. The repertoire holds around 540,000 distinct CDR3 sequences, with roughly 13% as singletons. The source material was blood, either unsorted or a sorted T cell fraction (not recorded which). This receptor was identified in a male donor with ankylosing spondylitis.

CDR3 residues: CATRGGLSYNEQFF. CDR3 coding DNA: TGTGCCACCCGGGGGGGCCTCTCCTACAATGAGCAGTTCTTC. The chain uses TRBV10-3 and TRBJ2-1, with 8 positions matching TRBD2. The CDR3 consists of 14 residues. J was trimmed by 0 bases and V by 10 bases; bases with no gene match: 5. The V gene's germline CDR1 is ENHRY and CDR2 SYGVKD.